This TCR beta chain was captured by sequencing in a study of cytomegalovirus exposure and HLA in healthy donors. Whole-study results and caveats: Later analysis demonstrated an association between a missense DCLRE1C variant and TCR beta V- and J-gene trimming. In vitro assays verified that a few CMV-associated chains recognized CMV antigens specifically.

Primers: 60 Vbeta forward and 13 Jbeta reverse. Methods used by the authors: A later analysis tallied 87 million or so unique TCR beta chains, 8.5 million to 11 million of them shared. The method was immunoSEQ multiplex PCR; TCRdb's version includes in-frame clones alone and lacks a portion of them. That table supplies the V and J calls and clone size; D and trimming were determined from the DNA. This table holds about 130,000 clones, approximately 80% found once. Each donor was healthy, and each was a bone marrow donor. As concerns this clone: The antigen is unknown.

This sequence was found in a man aged 30-40 years in good health and CMV-seronegative. Sample: PBMCs.

DNA for the CDR3: TGTGCCAGCAGTGAATGGGCGGGCTCCTACGAGCAGTACTTC. It yields the protein CASSEWAGSYEQYF. V gene TRBV6-1 combines with J gene TRBJ2-7; TRBD2 is a possible D gene (5 bases). Trimming cost V 2 bases and J 0 bases, with 8 bases left between them. The CDR3 has 14 amino acids. Per the germline V gene, CDR1 is MNHNS and CDR2 is SASEGT.